These 28 T cell receptor beta chains were sequenced from one sample in a study of resident and recirculating memory T cells in vitiligo. The table came from immunoSEQ multiplex PCR; TCRdb's copy has only in-frame clones and leaves some out. The profile shows 75,000 to 95,000 clones, about 90% of them singletons. The sample comprised blood. These receptors were obtained from a male donor with vitiligo.

The V call is TRBV30, the J call TRBJ2-1; 8 positions match TRBD1. The ends lost 2 bases at V and 2 bases at J; junction bases unmatched: 5. The CDR3 has 15 amino acids. Germline assignment: CDR1 GTSNPN and CDR2 SVGIG (reference sequence). The CDR3 is CAWSLTGGAYNEQFF. CDR3 coding DNA: TGTGCCTGGAGTTTAACAGGGGGTGCCTACAATGAGCAGTTCTTC.

CDR3 in DNA: TGCAGCGTTGAAGAAGCCACCGGTGGCGGGGAGCTGTTTTTT. Translating it yields CSVEEATGGGELFF. This chain links TRBV29-1 with TRBJ2-2, with no clear D. This CDR3 region has 14 residues. V lost 0 bases to trimming and J lost 7 bases, with 12 bases between them. Per germline, CDR1 SQVTM and CDR2 ANQGSEA.

This chain links TRBV2 with TRBJ1-4; D not certain. This CDR3 has 14 amino acids. The germline CDR1 and CDR2 sequences are SNHLY and FYNNEI. V shed 6 bases and J shed 5 bases, with 13 bases lying between them. CDR3 sequence: CASRPVGWNEKLFF. CDR3 coding DNA: TGTGCCAGCAGGCCGGTCGGTTGGAATGAAAAACTGTTTTTT.

The chain uses TRBV27 and TRBJ2-7; 7 nucleotides match TRBD1. Losses at the gene ends were 3 bases for V and 2 bases for J; bases not matched to a gene: 13. This CDR3 contains 17 residues. Germline CDR1 and CDR2: MNHEY and SMNVEV (reference sequence). CDR3 nucleotide sequence: TGTGCCAGCAGTTTCCCTCCCGACAGGGTAGGGGCCTACGAGCAGTACTTC. Translated: CASSFPPDRVGAYEQYF.

This clone has only one observation. The chain is built from TRBV5-1 and TRBJ1-5; D not certain. Trimming left V 0 bases short and J 0 bases short, with 4 bases between. Germline lookup yields CDR1 SGHRS and CDR2 YFSETQ. CDR3 length: 14 residues. The CDR3 DNA is TGCGCCAGCAGCTTGGGAGGTAGCAATCAGCCCCAGCATTTT. Its translation: CASSLGGSNQPQHF.

This chain connects TRBV19 to TRBJ1-5; tentatively, D is TRBD1 (5 bases). The V and J ends lost 5 bases and 7 bases respectively, with 18 bases between them. Germline V CDR1 and CDR2: LNHDA, SQIVND (reference sequence). CDR3 size: 15 residues. The CDR3 coding sequence is TGTGCCAGTAGTCCGAGCGGGCCCGGGGGGCAGCCCCAGCATTTT. Translating gives CASSPSGPGGQPQHF.

The chain employs TRBV6-1 and TRBJ2-5; TRBD2 is a possible D gene (5 bases). Germline assignment: CDR1 MNHNS and CDR2 SASEGT. The CDR3 is made up of 15 amino acids. The V end lost 4 bases, the J end lost 5 bases, and 17 bases lay between the germline ends. The CDR3, as DNA: TGTGCCAGCAGTGTTCTAGCCCTCCCCGAGGAGACCCAGTACTTC. This translates into CASSVLALPEETQYF.

The chain links TRBV5-4 to TRBJ2-5; 12 bases map to TRBD2. Germline CDR1 SGHNT, CDR2 YYREEE (reference sequence). Trimming at V came to 1 base and at J to 5 bases, leaving 15 bases not matched to a gene. The CDR3 is 19 residues long. The CDR3 region is CASSLPGTSGRPPTETQYF. Written as DNA, the CDR3 is TGTGCCAGCAGCTTGCCGGGGACTAGCGGGCGACCTCCCACCGAGACCCAGTACTTC.

The chain recombines TRBV28 with TRBJ2-7, with 9 bases that match TRBD2. Germline-derived CDR1 and CDR2 are MDHEN and SYDVKM. V dropped 3 bases and J dropped 7; count of bases not matched to a gene: 7. CDR3 length: 14 residues. The CDR3 bases are TGTGCCAGCAGTTTTCTAGCGGGGCCCCTGGAGCAGTACTTC. It translates to CASSFLAGPLEQYF.

This chain links TRBV5-4 with TRBJ1-2; TRBD1 matches 7 bases. Germline assignment: CDR1 SGHNT and CDR2 YYREEE (reference sequence). Trimming cost V 4 bases and J 4 bases; bases outside gene matches: 13. The CDR3 loop spans 16 amino acids. CDR3: CASSHELRTGGYGYTF. CDR3 DNA: TGTGCCAGCAGCCACGAACTTAGGACAGGCGGCTATGGCTACACCTTC.

This chain connects TRBV18 to TRBJ2-3, with 9 bases matching TRBD1. V was pared by 0 bases and J by 4 bases, with 5 bases of the junction left unmatched. CDR1 KGHSH and CDR2 LQKENI come from the germline V gene. The CDR3 extends over 16 amino acids. The CDR3 DNA sequence: TGTGCCAGCTCACCACCGGGACAGGGAACGGCAGATACGCAGTATTTT. Its translation is CASSPPGQGTADTQYF.

The V and J genes are TRBV7-7 and TRBJ2-5; TRBD1 is a possible D gene (5 bases). With 2 bases removed from V and 5 bases from J, the gap between germline ends came to 12 bases. The V gene's germline CDR1 is SSHAT and CDR2 FNYEAQ (reference sequence). This CDR3 is built from 14 residues. This CDR3 is CASSLRAGSETQYF. In DNA, the CDR3 is TGTGCCAGCAGCTTACGGGCAGGGTCGGAGACCCAGTACTTC. Combining the CDR3 with reference TRBV7-7 and TRBJ2-5 gives the whole variable domain GAGVSQSPRYKVTKRGQDVTLRCDPISSHATLYWYQQALGQGPEFLTYFNYEAQPDKSGLPSDRFSAERPEGSISTLTIQRTEQRDSAMYRCASSLRAGSETQYFGPGTRLLVL.

The rearrangement uses TRBV2 and TRBJ2-3; 9 bases agree with TRBD2. CDR3 length: 15 amino acids. J was trimmed by 1 base and V by 6 bases; bases with no gene match: 5. Germline CDR1 reads SNHLY; CDR2 reads FYNNEI. The CDR3 loop reads CASSWGLAGTDTQYF. The CDR3 nucleotides are TGTGCCAGCAGCTGGGGACTAGCTGGCACAGATACGCAGTATTTT. The whole variable domain, remainder taken from reference TRBV2 and TRBJ2-3, is EPEVTQTPSHQVTQMGQEVILRCVPISNHLYFYWYRQILGQKVEFLVSFYNNEISEKSEIFDDQFSVERPDGSNFTLKIRSTKLEDSAMYFCASSWGLAGTDTQYFGPGTRLTVL.

The chain carries TRBV11-2 and TRBJ2-5; TRBD2 matches at 8 bases. J was trimmed by 4 bases and V by 0 bases; bases with no gene match: 16. CDR3 length equals 19 residues. The germline CDR1 and CDR2 sequences are SGHAT and FQNNGV. The CDR3 protein is CASSLDQTGLGLVGETQYF. Here the CDR3 DNA reads TGTGCCAGCAGCTTAGATCAAACTGGGCTGGGACTAGTAGGAGAGACCCAGTACTTC.

This clone was detected once. The chain couples TRBV6-5 to TRBJ1-2; TRBD1 aligns across 7 bases. The V segment lost 6 bases and the J segment 4 bases; nucleotides outside the gene matches: 8. Per germline, CDR1 MNHEY and CDR2 SVGAGI. The length of the CDR3 is 14 residues. The CDR3 bases are TGTGCCAGCAGCCAGGACAGGCGTCTCTATGGCTACACCTTC. Its translation: CASSQDRRLYGYTF.

The CDR3 nucleotides are TGCAGCGTCACCCACCGGGACACGCTCTACGAGCAGTACTTC. Encoded protein: CSVTHRDTLYEQYF. V and J are TRBV29-1 and TRBJ2-7; D might be TRBD1 (6 bases). V lost 6 bases, J lost 3 bases, and 18 bases lay in between. Germline assignment: CDR1 SQVTM and CDR2 ANQGSEA. The CDR3 contains 14 residues.

This chain joins TRBV7-8 and TRBJ2-1; maybe TRBD1 (5 bases). Deletions cut 1 base from V and 3 bases from J, with 10 bases between. CDR1 is SGHVS and CDR2 is FQNEAQ in the germline V gene. The CDR3 runs 15 residues. The CDR3 bases are TGTGCCAGCAGCTTAGATGCAGGGAACTACAATGAGCAGTTCTTC. Protein: CASSLDAGNYNEQFF.

The J gene is TRBJ1-1, the V gene TRBV10-2; 8 bases agree with TRBD1. From germline, CDR1 is WSHSY and CDR2 SAAADI. Trimming at V came to 6 bases and at J to 5 bases, leaving 5 bases not matched to a gene. The CDR3 is 13 amino acids. The chain's CDR3 is CASRKTGETEAFF. CDR3 coding DNA: TGCGCCAGCAGGAAGACAGGGGAAACTGAAGCTTTCTTT.

The CDR3 region has the DNA TGTGCCAGCTCGGTACTAGGTTACACTGAAGCTTTCTTT. Its translation is CASSVLGYTEAFF. The chain is built from TRBV18 and TRBJ1-1; D not resolved. Trimming shortened V by 6 bases and J by 3 bases, and 11 bases separated the two germline ends. The CDR3 totals 13 residues. The germline V gene encodes CDR1 KGHSH and CDR2 LQKENI.

This sequence joins TRBV7-9 and TRBJ2-7; 11 nucleotides line up with TRBD2. Germline assignment: CDR1 SEHNR and CDR2 FQNEAQ (reference sequence). The CDR3 totals 15 residues. The V and J ends lost 6 bases and 3 bases, in that order; junction bases with no gene match: 7. This CDR3 reads CASSQGGLAVYEQYF. The CDR3 nucleotides read TGTGCCAGCAGTCAGGGGGGACTAGCGGTCTACGAGCAGTACTTC.

This clone has a single count. CDR3 amino acids: CASSELYVSSGNTIYF. The CDR3 bases are TGTGCCAGCAGTGAATTGTACGTCAGCTCTGGAAACACCATATATTTT. The rearrangement links TRBV6-1 to TRBJ1-3; D unclear. Germline loops: CDR1 MNHNS, CDR2 SASEGT. This CDR3 has 16 residues. The germline V and J ends were trimmed by 2 bases and 0 bases, with 11 bases remaining between them.

CDR3 sequence (DNA): TGTGCCAGCAGCCCAGGAGCGGGGAGCTCCTACAATGAGCAGTTCTTC. This translates into CASSPGAGSSYNEQFF. This chain connects TRBV9 to TRBJ2-1; TRBD2 matches 7 bases. V shed 4 bases and J 0 bases; nucleotides not matched to a gene: 7. The germline CDR1 and CDR2 sequences are SGDLS and YYNGEE. The CDR3 loop spans 16 amino acids. Looking up the rest from reference TRBV9 and TRBJ2-1 gives the full variable domain: DSGVTQTPKHLITATGQRVTLRCSPRSGDLSVYWYQQSLDQGLQFLIQYYNGEERAKGNILERFSAQQFPDLHSELNLSSLELGDSALYFCASSPGAGSSYNEQFFGPGTRLTVL.

This chain links TRBV4-1 with TRBJ2-7, with 8 bases that match TRBD1. Germline V gene data show CDR1 as MGHRA and CDR2 as YSYEKL. V was pared by 4 bases and J by 2 bases, with 10 bases of the junction left unmatched. The CDR3 contains 16 residues. The CDR3 DNA reads as TGCGCCAGCAGCCTTCAGACCGGGACAGGAGCCTACGAGCAGTACTTC. Amino acids: CASSLQTGTGAYEQYF.

The chain uses TRBV6-1 and TRBJ2-5; no definite D call. The germline CDR1 and CDR2 sequences are MNHNS and SASEGT. This CDR3 region has 14 residues. The V and J ends lost 7 bases and 0 bases respectively, with 12 bases between them. CDR3 bases: TGTGCCAGCAAGGAGCTAGACCACCAAGAGACCCAGTACTTC. It yields the protein CASKELDHQETQYF.

This rearrangement joins TRBV5-1 to TRBJ2-2, with TRBD1 matching 11 bases. The length of the CDR3 is 16 residues. CDR1 SGHRS and CDR2 YFSETQ come from the germline V gene. Trimming removed 2 bases from V and 7 bases from J; junction bases left unmatched: 7. CDR3 coding DNA: TGCGCCAGCAGCTTCCGGACAGGGGGCGGAGACGGGGAGCTGTTTTTT. This translates into CASSFRTGGGDGELFF.

The chain couples TRBV29-1 to TRBJ2-1; 8 nucleotides match TRBD2. V was clipped by 1 base and J by 4 bases; unmatched bases: 9. CDR3 size: 16 residues. Germline V gene lookup returns CDR1 SQVTM and CDR2 ANQGSEA. The CDR3 here is CSVEGSAGVGYNEQFF. CDR3 sequence (DNA): TGCAGCGTTGAAGGATCAGCGGGGGTAGGGTACAATGAGCAGTTCTTC.

A single count supports this clone. CDR3 in amino acids: CASSYGEGANQPQHF. CDR3 DNA: TGTGCCAGCAGTTACGGGGAGGGAGCTAATCAGCCCCAGCATTTT. The chain has TRBV6-5 and TRBJ1-5; D unclear. This CDR3 comprises 15 residues. With 2 bases removed from V and 4 bases from J, the gap between germline ends came to 12 bases. Germline assignment: CDR1 MNHEY and CDR2 SVGAGI.

This clone was detected a few times. V usage is TRBV5-1 and J usage is TRBJ2-7; D gene uncertain. The CDR3 has 13 amino acids. Germline V CDR1 and CDR2: SGHRS, YFSETQ. Trimming took off 3 bases at V and 5 bases at J, with 12 bases between the two ends. The CDR3 coding sequence is TGCGCCAGCAGCTCCCACTATCCTAACGAGCAGTACTTC. As protein: CASSSHYPNEQYF.